The rows below give T cell receptor beta chains drawn from one sample of a study of T cell repertoires in ileal Crohn's disease. Clones were sequenced by immunoSEQ multiplex PCR, and TCRdb holds only the in-frame ones, with some missing. The sample holds approximately 2,200 clones, approximately 60% seen once. Sequencing was carried out using ileal tissue. The receptors shown here come from an adult with Crohn's disease. Each CDR3 is given with its conserved first and last residue. The order of the fields is CDR3 protein, CDR3 DNA, D gene, V gene, clone size, J gene. D genes are given only for firm matches. The listing skips clone size in some rows; elsewhere it reads once, few, many or a size class.

CDR3aa: CASSFSTLFRGHTGELFF
CDR3nt: TGTGCCAGCAGCTTTTCGACTTTGTTCAGGGGGCACACCGGGGAGCTGTTTTTT
d_gene: TRBD1
v_gene: TRBV5-6
abundance: -
j_gene: TRBJ2-2

CDR3aa: CASNAPRGEMPNEKLFF
CDR3nt: TGTGCCAGCAATGCGCCCCGGGGAGAGATGCCTAATGAAAAACTGTTTTTT
d_gene: -
v_gene: TRBV28
abundance: -
j_gene: TRBJ1-4

CDR3aa: CASRLDRDGPQHF
CDR3nt: TGCGCCAGCAGATTAGACAGGGATGGGCCCCAGCATTTT
d_gene: TRBD1
v_gene: TRBV5-1
abundance: few
j_gene: TRBJ1-5

CDR3aa: CASSPGSRRSTDTQYF
CDR3nt: TGTGCCAGCAGCCCCGGGTCCCGGCGGAGCACAGATACGCAGTATTTT
d_gene: -
v_gene: TRBV11-1
abundance: -
j_gene: TRBJ2-3

CDR3aa: CASIIDNEQFF
CDR3nt: TGTGCCAGCATTATAGACAATGAGCAGTTCTTC
d_gene: -
v_gene: TRBV2
abundance: -
j_gene: TRBJ2-1

CDR3aa: CASSMGQGSRNEQFF
CDR3nt: TGTGCCAGCAGTATGGGACAGGGGTCTCGCAATGAGCAGTTCTTC
d_gene: TRBD1
v_gene: TRBV2
abundance: -
j_gene: TRBJ2-1

CDR3aa: CASSQGDQPQHF
CDR3nt: TGTGCCAGCTCGCAGGGGGATCAGCCCCAGCATTTT
d_gene: TRBD1
v_gene: TRBV2
abundance: -
j_gene: TRBJ1-5

CDR3aa: CASRTGLAGDSYNEQFF
CDR3nt: TGTGCCAGCAGAACGGGACTAGCGGGGGACTCCTACAATGAGCAGTTCTTC
d_gene: TRBD2
v_gene: TRBV7-9
abundance: -
j_gene: TRBJ2-1

CDR3aa: CASSLEGRAYEQYF
CDR3nt: TGCGCCAGCAGCTTGGAGGGCAGGGCGTACGAGCAGTACTTC
d_gene: -
v_gene: TRBV5-1
abundance: -
j_gene: TRBJ2-7

CDR3aa: CASSQDGSEQYF
CDR3nt: TGTGCCAGCAGCCAGGATGGTTCCGAGCAGTACTTC
d_gene: -
v_gene: TRBV7-9
abundance: -
j_gene: TRBJ2-7

CDR3aa: CASSLSLGQTDTQYF
CDR3nt: TGTGCCAGCAGTTTATCCCTTGGACAGACAGATACGCAGTATTTT
d_gene: -
v_gene: TRBV28
abundance: -
j_gene: TRBJ2-3

CDR3aa: CASSARTGYEQYF
CDR3nt: TGTGCCAGCAGCGCCCGGACGGGGTACGAGCAGTACTTC
d_gene: -
v_gene: TRBV7-2
abundance: -
j_gene: TRBJ2-7

CDR3aa: CASRGQGAYEQCF
CDR3nt: TGTGCCAGCAGGGGACAGGGGGCCTACGAGCAGTGCTTC
d_gene: TRBD1
v_gene: TRBV6-1
abundance: -
j_gene: TRBJ2-7

CDR3aa: CASSLDWGLAGGSSYEQYF
CDR3nt: TGCGCCAGCAGCTTGGATTGGGGACTAGCGGGGGGATCCTCCTACGAGCAGTACTTC
d_gene: TRBD2
v_gene: TRBV5-1
abundance: -
j_gene: TRBJ2-7

CDR3aa: CASSLSQADTQYF
CDR3nt: TGTGCTAGCAGCTTATCCCAAGCGGATACGCAGTATTTT
d_gene: -
v_gene: TRBV7-7
abundance: -
j_gene: TRBJ2-3

CDR3aa: CASSTQGRQGYTF
CDR3nt: TGTGCCAGCAGTACGCAGGGCCGACAGGGCTACACCTTC
d_gene: -
v_gene: TRBV28
abundance: once
j_gene: TRBJ1-2

CDR3aa: CASSLGGGSSYNEQFF
CDR3nt: TGTGCCAGCAGCTTGGGGGGCGGGAGCTCCTACAATGAGCAGTTCTTC
d_gene: -
v_gene: TRBV11-3
abundance: -
j_gene: TRBJ2-1

CDR3aa: CASSSPGLAGGGETQYF
CDR3nt: TGCGCCAGCAGCTCTCCGGGACTAGCGGGAGGGGGAGAGACCCAGTACTTC
d_gene: TRBD2
v_gene: TRBV5-1
abundance: -
j_gene: TRBJ2-5

CDR3aa: CASRPGQSGLEKLFF
CDR3nt: TGTGCCAGCCGCCCAGGACAGTCTGGTTTAGAAAAACTGTTTTTT
d_gene: -
v_gene: TRBV10-3
abundance: -
j_gene: TRBJ1-4

CDR3aa: CSVDPGGNYGYTF
CDR3nt: TGCAGCGTTGATCCCGGGGGGAACTATGGCTACACCTTC
d_gene: -
v_gene: TRBV29-1
abundance: -
j_gene: TRBJ1-2

CDR3aa: CASSPLTGTHGYTF
CDR3nt: TGCGCCAGCAGCCCCCTTACCGGGACACATGGCTACACCTTC
d_gene: -
v_gene: TRBV5-1
abundance: -
j_gene: TRBJ1-2

CDR3aa: CASSLHRGGSYEQYF
CDR3nt: TGTGCCAGCAGTTTACACCGAGGGGGCTCCTACGAGCAGTACTTC
d_gene: -
v_gene: TRBV5-4
abundance: -
j_gene: TRBJ2-7

CDR3aa: CASSPWTGEETQYF
CDR3nt: TGTGCCAGCAGCCCCTGGACAGGGGAAGAGACCCAGTACTTC
d_gene: TRBD1
v_gene: TRBV5-4
abundance: -
j_gene: TRBJ2-5

CDR3aa: CASSRVNADTQYF
CDR3nt: TGTGCCAGCAGCCGGGTGAATGCGGATACGCAGTATTTT
d_gene: -
v_gene: TRBV7-6
abundance: large
j_gene: TRBJ2-3